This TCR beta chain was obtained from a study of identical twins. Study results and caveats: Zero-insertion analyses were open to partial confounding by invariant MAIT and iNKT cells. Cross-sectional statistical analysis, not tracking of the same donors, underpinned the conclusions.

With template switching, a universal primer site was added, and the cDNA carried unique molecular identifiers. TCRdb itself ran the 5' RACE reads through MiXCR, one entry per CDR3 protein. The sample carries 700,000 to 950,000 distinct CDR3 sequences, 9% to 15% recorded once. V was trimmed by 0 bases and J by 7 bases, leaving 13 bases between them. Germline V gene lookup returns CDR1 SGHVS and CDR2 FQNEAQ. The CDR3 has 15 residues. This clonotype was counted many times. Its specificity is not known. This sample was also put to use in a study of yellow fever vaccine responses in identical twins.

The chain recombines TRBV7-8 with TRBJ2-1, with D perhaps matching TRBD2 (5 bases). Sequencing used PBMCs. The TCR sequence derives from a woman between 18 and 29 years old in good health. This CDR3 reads CASSLAQLVPNEQFF. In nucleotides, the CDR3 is TGTGCCAGCAGCTTAGCCCAACTAGTTCCTAATGAGCAGTTCTTC.